These T cell receptor beta chains were read from a single sample in a study of blood T cell repertoires in COVID-19. Libraries were prepared by immunoSEQ multiplex PCR; TCRdb keeps only in-frame clonotypes and omits some of them. This table holds 90,000 or so clones, about 87% found once. Sequencing input: peripheral blood. All receptors derive from a human donor in a cohort sampled during active COVID-19. The CDR3 runs from the conserved cysteine through the conserved F or W. The D gene is left open where the match is weak. Not every row has a clone size; where given, it reads once, few, many or a size class.

v_gene: TRBV3-1/TRBV3-2
abundance: NA
j_gene: TRBJ1-2
d_gene: NA
CDR3nt: TGTGCCAGCAGCCAACCGACAGTCTCTAACTATGGCTACACCTTC
CDR3aa: CASSQPTVSNYGYTF

v_gene: TRBV19
abundance: NA
j_gene: TRBJ1-5
d_gene: TRBD1
CDR3nt: TGTGCCAGTAGGGACAGGGAACAACAGCCCCAGCATTTT
CDR3aa: CASRDREQQPQHF

v_gene: TRBV28
abundance: NA
j_gene: TRBJ1-3
d_gene: NA
CDR3nt: TGTGCCAGCAGCCCCCCGTCCCGAAACACCATATATTTT
CDR3aa: CASSPPSRNTIYF

v_gene: TRBV27
abundance: NA
j_gene: TRBJ2-7
d_gene: TRBD1
CDR3nt: TGTGCCAGCAGTTCGGGACAGATCTCCTACGAGCAGTACTTC
CDR3aa: CASSSGQISYEQYF

v_gene: TRBV9
abundance: NA
j_gene: TRBJ2-2
d_gene: NA
CDR3nt: TGTGCCAGCAGCGTAGGTGGGAGCAGTACCGGGGAGCTGTTTTTT
CDR3aa: CASSVGGSSTGELFF

v_gene: TRBV10-3
abundance: NA
j_gene: TRBJ2-3
d_gene: NA
CDR3nt: TGTGCCATCAGTGCGAGGCAGGAGGCGCAGTATTTT
CDR3aa: CAISARQEAQYF

v_gene: TRBV7-3
abundance: once
j_gene: TRBJ1-1
d_gene: TRBD1
CDR3nt: TGTGCCAGCAGCTTGGACAGGGAGAACACTGAAGCTTTCTTT
CDR3aa: CASSLDRENTEAFF

v_gene: TRBV18
abundance: few
j_gene: TRBJ2-6
d_gene: NA
CDR3nt: TGTGCCAGCTCCCTGGGACACTCTGGGGCCAACGTCCTGACTTTC
CDR3aa: CASSLGHSGANVLTF

v_gene: TRBV28
abundance: NA
j_gene: TRBJ1-1
d_gene: TRBD1
CDR3nt: TGTGCCAGCAGTTTAACAGGGGGCAGGGACACTGAAGCTTTCTTT
CDR3aa: CASSLTGGRDTEAFF

v_gene: TRBV6-5
abundance: NA
j_gene: TRBJ2-7
d_gene: TRBD1
CDR3nt: TGTGCCAGCAGTTCCTTCCAGGGGGAGTCTAAAAACGAGCAGTACTTC
CDR3aa: CASSSFQGESKNEQYF

v_gene: TRBV27
abundance: NA
j_gene: TRBJ2-7
d_gene: TRBD2
CDR3nt: TGTGCTAGCACACGGACTAGCGGGAGCTACGAGCAGTACTTC
CDR3aa: CASTRTSGSYEQYF

v_gene: TRBV18
abundance: once
j_gene: TRBJ2-1
d_gene: TRBD2
CDR3nt: TGTGCCAGCTCACGCCCGTCGGGAGGACCTAATTGGGCCTCAAACAATGAGCAGTTCTTC
CDR3aa: CASSRPSGGPNWASNNEQFF

v_gene: TRBV7-3
abundance: NA
j_gene: TRBJ2-1
d_gene: NA
CDR3nt: TGTGCCAGCAGCTTAACGCAGGCTAACTCCTACAATGAGCAGTTCTTC
CDR3aa: CASSLTQANSYNEQFF

v_gene: TRBV6-4
abundance: once
j_gene: TRBJ2-3
d_gene: TRBD2
CDR3nt: TGTGCCAGCAGTGACTCAACAACTAGCGGGAGTGGGGCAGATACGCAGTATTTT
CDR3aa: CASSDSTTSGSGADTQYF

v_gene: TRBV5-1
abundance: many
j_gene: TRBJ2-1
d_gene: TRBD2
CDR3nt: TGCGCCAGCAGCGAGACTAGCGGGAGTCAGGGGAATGAGCAGTTCTTC
CDR3aa: CASSETSGSQGNEQFF

v_gene: TRBV27
abundance: NA
j_gene: TRBJ2-3
d_gene: TRBD2
CDR3nt: TGTGCCAGCAGAGATAGCGGGAGATTAAAGACAGATACGCAGTATTTT
CDR3aa: CASRDSGRLKTDTQYF

v_gene: TRBV6-5
abundance: once
j_gene: TRBJ1-5
d_gene: TRBD1
CDR3nt: TGTGCCAGCAGCACAGGGGGCCGGGACAATCAGCCCCAGCATTTT
CDR3aa: CASSTGGRDNQPQHF

v_gene: TRBV10-2
abundance: NA
j_gene: TRBJ1-1
d_gene: NA
CDR3nt: TGCGCCAGCAGAAGGGGCAAAAACACTGAAGCTTTCTTT
CDR3aa: CASRRGKNTEAFF

v_gene: TRBV28
abundance: NA
j_gene: TRBJ2-1
d_gene: TRBD2
CDR3nt: TGTGCCAGCAGCCGAAGCGGGAGCCTCTCCTACAATGAGCAGTTCTTC
CDR3aa: CASSRSGSLSYNEQFF

v_gene: TRBV30
abundance: NA
j_gene: TRBJ1-4
d_gene: NA
CDR3nt: TGTGCCTGGAGCTCTGACAGAACGCATGAAAAACTGTTTTTT
CDR3aa: CAWSSDRTHEKLFF

v_gene: TRBV25-1
abundance: few
j_gene: TRBJ1-1
d_gene: NA
CDR3nt: TGTGCCAGCAGTAAAGGGGCGCGGACTGAAGCTTTCTTT
CDR3aa: CASSKGARTEAFF

v_gene: TRBV10-2
abundance: NA
j_gene: TRBJ1-5
d_gene: NA
CDR3nt: TGCGCCAGCAGTGAGGTGGAGAGCAATCAGCCCCAGCATTTT
CDR3aa: CASSEVESNQPQHF

v_gene: TRBV19
abundance: NA
j_gene: TRBJ2-2
d_gene: TRBD1
CDR3nt: TGTGCCAGTAGTACTGGACAGGCCGGGGAGCTGTTTTTT
CDR3aa: CASSTGQAGELFF

v_gene: TRBV6-5
abundance: NA
j_gene: TRBJ1-1
d_gene: NA
CDR3nt: TGTGCCAGCACCTACAGGGCAGGTGAAGCTTTCTTT
CDR3aa: CASTYRAGEAFF

v_gene: TRBV24-1
abundance: NA
j_gene: TRBJ2-5
d_gene: NA
CDR3nt: TGTGCCACCAGTGGAGAGGTCCAAGAGACCCAGTACTTC
CDR3aa: CATSGEVQETQYF

v_gene: TRBV28
abundance: NA
j_gene: TRBJ2-1
d_gene: TRBD2
CDR3nt: TGTGCCAGCAGTCCAGCGGGAGCGGGAGGGCCGGTAGAGCAGTTCTTC
CDR3aa: CASSPAGAGGPVEQFF

v_gene: TRBV6-4
abundance: NA
j_gene: TRBJ1-5
d_gene: TRBD1
CDR3nt: TGTGCCAGCAGCCCCGGGACAGGGGGCAATCAGCCCCAGCATTTT
CDR3aa: CASSPGTGGNQPQHF

v_gene: TRBV5-5
abundance: NA
j_gene: TRBJ2-5
d_gene: NA
CDR3nt: TGTGCCAGCAGCTTGGGTGGGTCCGAGGTGAAAGAGACCCAGTACTTC
CDR3aa: CASSLGGSEVKETQYF

v_gene: TRBV5-4
abundance: NA
j_gene: TRBJ2-5
d_gene: NA
CDR3nt: TGTGCCAGCAGCTTGCCGAGACAGCAAGAGACCCAGTACTTC
CDR3aa: CASSLPRQQETQYF

v_gene: TRBV3-1/TRBV3-2
abundance: NA
j_gene: TRBJ2-3
d_gene: TRBD2
CDR3nt: TGTGCCAGCAGCCAAGGCGGGAGTGGAGATACGCAGTATTTT
CDR3aa: CASSQGGSGDTQYF

v_gene: TRBV11-2
abundance: NA
j_gene: TRBJ2-7
d_gene: TRBD2
CDR3nt: TGTGCCAGCAGCGGTAGCGGGAGTCGACGGGAGCAGTACTTC
CDR3aa: CASSGSGSRREQYF

v_gene: TRBV27
abundance: NA
j_gene: TRBJ2-3
d_gene: NA
CDR3nt: TGTGCCAGCGGGAGGGGGTGGGATACGCAGTATTTT
CDR3aa: CASGRGWDTQYF

v_gene: TRBV19
abundance: few
j_gene: TRBJ2-7
d_gene: TRBD1
CDR3nt: TGTGCCAGTAGTATAGGCGAGGGGGCTCCTCCGTTCTCCTACGAGCAGTACTTC
CDR3aa: CASSIGEGAPPFSYEQYF

v_gene: TRBV3-1/TRBV3-2
abundance: NA
j_gene: TRBJ2-7
d_gene: TRBD2
CDR3nt: TGTGCCAGCAGCCAAGGACCAGCGGGAGTAGGGTACGAGCAGTACTTC
CDR3aa: CASSQGPAGVGYEQYF

v_gene: TRBV5-4
abundance: NA
j_gene: TRBJ1-1
d_gene: TRBD1
CDR3nt: TGTGCCAGCAGCCCAAGGCCCAGGGGGCCATGGCCGAACACTGAAGCTTTCTTT
CDR3aa: CASSPRPRGPWPNTEAFF

v_gene: TRBV29-1
abundance: few
j_gene: TRBJ1-2
d_gene: TRBD1
CDR3nt: TGCAGCGTTGCGGGACAGGACTTCGCTAACTATGGCTACACCTTC
CDR3aa: CSVAGQDFANYGYTF